The rows below give T cell receptor beta chains drawn from one sample of a study of blood T cells in healthy people across ages. MiXCR, applied by TCRdb to the 5' RACE reads, yields one record per CDR3 protein. In the table there are about 730,000 distinct CDR3 sequences, 43% of which are singletons. The sequencing input was blood. The receptors come from a woman aged 55-69 years in good health. The CDR3 runs from the conserved cysteine through the conserved F or W. The D gene is left open where the match is weak. Size is omitted from some rows. Given values are once, few, many or a class for expanded clones.

.,TRBV15,few,TRBJ2-5,CATSRGGQKETQYF,TGTGCCACCAGCAGAGGAGGACAGAAAGAGACCCAGTACTTC
.,TRBV3-1,few,TRBJ2-5,CASSPFITAQETQYF,TGTGCCAGCAGCCCCTTCATCACAGCCCAAGAGACCCAGTACTTC
TRBD2,TRBV6-5,.,TRBJ2-3,CASIEGGSTDTQYF,TGTGCCAGCATAGAGGGAGGGAGCACAGATACGCAGTATTTT
.,TRBV20-1,.,TRBJ1-6,CSASTASSYNSPLHF,TGCAGTGCTAGTACGGCCAGCTCCTATAATTCACCCCTCCACTTT
TRBD2,TRBV20-1,.,TRBJ2-7,CSARTSVSSEQYF,TGCAGTGCCCGGACTAGTGTGAGCTCGGAGCAGTACTTC
.,TRBV3-1,.,TRBJ1-1,CASSQGGPSTEAFF,TGTGCCAGCAGCCAAGGGGGTCCGTCCACTGAAGCTTTCTTT
TRBD2,TRBV7-9,few,TRBJ2-1,CASSSGGRARGSYNEQFF,TGTGCCAGCAGCTCCGGCGGGAGGGCCAGGGGCTCCTACAATGAGCAGTTCTTC
TRBD1,TRBV20-1,.,TRBJ2-7,CSARKTGEIYEQYF,TGCAGTGCTAGAAAGACAGGGGAGATCTACGAGCAGTACTTC
.,TRBV5-5,once,TRBJ2-5,CASSLRGIGSEQYF,TGTGCCAGCAGCTTGCGCGGGATAGGGAGTGAGCAGTACTTC
TRBD1,TRBV4-2,.,TRBJ1-2,CASSQAGQGAANYGYTF,TGTGCCAGCAGCCAAGCGGGACAGGGGGCGGCTAACTATGGCTACACCTTC
TRBD1,TRBV24-1,.,TRBJ2-5,CATSAPGQGGGETQYF,TGTGCCACCAGTGCCCCCGGACAGGGGGGAGGAGAGACCCAGTACTTC
.,TRBV28,.,TRBJ2-5,CASSLSQIQETQYF,TGTGCCAGCAGTTTATCACAGATCCAAGAGACCCAGTACTTC
TRBD2,TRBV12-3/TRBV12-4,.,TRBJ2-3,CAIKAGVSTDTQYF,TGTGCCATCAAAGCGGGAGTCAGCACAGATACGCAGTATTTT
.,TRBV28,.,TRBJ2-7,CASSSTVVQYF,TGTGCCAGCAGTTCTACGGTCGTGCAGTACTTC
.,TRBV7-6,.,TRBJ2-5,CASSPTEGRETQYF,TGTGCCAGCAGCCCGACGGAAGGGCGGGAGACCCAGTACTTC
.,TRBV7-3,.,TRBJ2-3,CASSLTLGGPLYF,TGTGCCAGCAGCTTAACGTTGGGGGGGCCCCTGTATTTT
.,TRBV12-3/TRBV12-4,many,TRBJ2-5,CASSFGETQYF,TGTGCCAGCAGTTTTGGAGAGACCCAGTACTTC
.,TRBV7-9,few,TRBJ2-7,CATAESYEQYF,TGTGCCACAGCGGAATCCTACGAGCAGTACTTC
.,TRBV6-2/TRBV6-3,.,TRBJ2-3,CASSVRYTDTQYF,TGTGCCAGCAGCGTCCGGTACACAGATACGCAGTATTTT
TRBD2,TRBV20-1,.,TRBJ2-3,CSAPRTSGRTDTQYF,TGCAGTGCCCCCAGGACTAGCGGGAGGACAGATACGCAGTATTTT
.,TRBV4-2,.,TRBJ1-5,CASSQDQGGDQPQHF,TGTGCCAGCAGCCAAGATCAAGGGGGGGATCAGCCCCAGCATTTT
TRBD2,TRBV12-3/TRBV12-4,few,TRBJ2-5,CASGPGLADKETQYF,TGTGCCAGCGGACCGGGACTAGCGGATAAAGAGACCCAGTACTTC
TRBD1,TRBV5-1,.,TRBJ2-1,CASSFWTGSPNEQFF,TGCGCCAGCAGCTTCTGGACAGGGAGCCCCAATGAGCAGTTCTTC
TRBD2,TRBV11-2,few,TRBJ2-1,CASSFKRGIRNEQFF,TGTGCCAGCAGCTTTAAGCGGGGCATCAGGAATGAGCAGTTCTTC
TRBD1,TRBV5-1,.,TRBJ2-3,CASTRGPTPGDTQYF,TGCGCCAGCACCAGGGGGCCCACTCCAGGAGATACGCAGTATTTT
.,TRBV27,.,TRBJ1-2,CASRDQGYGYTF,TGTGCCAGCAGGGATCAAGGCTATGGCTACACCTTC
TRBD1,TRBV29-1,.,TRBJ1-4,CTRESDRGGKTNEKLFF,TGCACGCGTGAATCGGACAGGGGAGGGAAAACTAATGAAAAACTGTTTTTT
.,TRBV20-1,.,TRBJ1-6,CSARAQGGTSPLHF,TGCAGTGCTAGAGCTCAGGGAGGGACTTCACCCCTCCACTTT
.,TRBV2,.,TRBJ2-1,CASSEGGLTYEQFF,TGTGCCAGCAGTGAAGGCGGGCTTACTTACGAGCAGTTCTTC
.,TRBV6-2/TRBV6-3,few,TRBJ2-3,CASSYVQDTDTQYF,TGTGCCAGCAGTTACGTACAGGACACAGATACGCAGTATTTT
TRBD2,TRBV6-1,few,TRBJ2-7,CASKLAGGRYEQYF,TGTGCCAGCAAGCTAGCGGGAGGAAGGTACGAGCAGTACTTC
TRBD2,TRBV6-6,few,TRBJ2-1,CAGRAGGYNEQFF,TGTGCCGGGCGAGCGGGAGGTTACAATGAGCAGTTCTTC
.,TRBV20-1,.,TRBJ1-1,CSAPWGTEAFF,TGCAGTGCTCCATGGGGCACTGAAGCTTTCTTT
.,TRBV28,.,TRBJ2-1,CASSPPLLAPGFANEQFF,TGTGCCAGCAGCCCGCCCCTTCTAGCGCCCGGATTCGCAAATGAGCAGTTCTTC
.,TRBV20-1,few,TRBJ2-7,CSARDTLPYEQYF,TGCAGTGCTAGAGATACCCTTCCCTACGAGCAGTACTTC
.,TRBV5-5,.,TRBJ1-6,CASSLGDISNSPLHF,TGTGCCAGCAGCTTGGGTGACATCTCCAATTCACCCCTCCACTTT
.,TRBV6-5,.,TRBJ1-1,CASRGGSLNTEAFF,TGTGCCAGCAGGGGGGGGAGTCTGAACACTGAAGCTTTCTTT
TRBD1,TRBV29-1,few,TRBJ2-7,CSDRQGVNEQYF,TGCAGCGATCGACAGGGGGTCAATGAGCAGTACTTC
.,TRBV18,.,TRBJ1-2,CASSRSEGGADDGYTF,TGTGCCAGCTCACGGTCTGAGGGGGGCGCGGACGATGGCTACACCTTC
.,TRBV7-2,.,TRBJ2-3,CASSLEIGLLADTQYF,TGTGCCAGCAGCTTAGAAATCGGACTATTGGCAGATACGCAGTATTTT
TRBD2,TRBV11-2,many,TRBJ2-3,CASSLEASGGTDTQYF,TGTGCCAGCAGCTTAGAGGCTAGCGGGGGAACAGATACGCAGTATTTT
.,TRBV5-1,.,TRBJ1-2,CASSPPPGQGNYGYTF,TGCGCCAGCAGCCCACCCCCTGGGCAGGGGAACTATGGCTACACCTTC
.,TRBV2,few,TRBJ1-6,CASRADGIYNSPLHF,TGTGCCAGCAGAGCTGATGGGATCTATAATTCACCCCTCCACTTT
.,TRBV7-9,many,TRBJ2-6,CASSFQGSGANVLTF,TGTGCCAGCAGCTTCCAGGGCTCTGGGGCCAACGTCCTGACTTTC
TRBD1,TRBV20-1,few,TRBJ1-5,CSARPPGGLSNQPQHF,TGCAGTGCTAGACCCCCAGGGGGCCTTAGCAATCAGCCCCAGCATTTT